This entry lists 7 T cell receptor beta chains sequenced from one sample in a study of blood T cell repertoires in COVID-19. Only in-frame clones appear in the TCRdb table, and some are missing; sequencing was by immunoSEQ multiplex PCR. The table has about 150,000 clones, about 80% seen once. The sequencing input was PBMCs or T cells enriched from blood (not recorded which). All receptors come from a woman aged 45 to 65 who had recovered from COVID-19.

This sequence joins TRBV30 and TRBJ1-2; a possible D gene is TRBD1 (5 bases). Germline lookup yields CDR1 GTSNPN and CDR2 SVGIG (reference sequence). The CDR3 covers 15 residues. The V and J ends lost 3 bases and 11 bases respectively, with 25 bases between them. This chain's CDR3 is CAWSQGSSVSLGYTF. CDR3 bases: TGTGCCTGGAGCCAGGGCAGCTCAGTATCCCTTGGGTACACCTTC.

The rearrangement uses TRBV6-5 and TRBJ1-2; 8 bases are shared with TRBD1. This CDR3 has 14 amino acids. Trimming removed 8 bases from V and 4 bases from J; junction bases left unmatched: 9. The germline V gene encodes CDR1 MNHEY and CDR2 SVGAGI. CDR3 residues: CASETPGQAYGYTF. CDR3 DNA sequence: TGTGCCAGCGAAACCCCGGGACAGGCCTATGGCTACACCTTC.

The chain carries TRBV20-1 and TRBJ2-7; D may be TRBD1 (6 bases). Trimming left V 6 bases short and J 13 bases short, with 19 bases between. The germline V gene has CDR1 DFQATT and CDR2 SNEGSKA (reference sequence). This CDR3 is 11 amino acids long. CDR3 sequence: CSAYSFGGSYV. Written as DNA, the CDR3 is TGCAGTGCGTACTCCTTTGGGGGCTCCTACGTC.

This CDR3 reads CASSPGTWAPYEQYV. The CDR3 coding sequence is TGTGCCAGCAGCCCCGGGACATGGGCCCCCTACGAGCAGTACGTC. This chain joins TRBV28 and TRBJ2-7, with D maybe TRBD1 (6 bases). The V gene lost 6 bases and the J gene lost 2 bases, with 17 bases spanning the gap. The CDR3 runs 15 residues. CDR1 MDHEN and CDR2 SYDVKM come from the germline V gene.

V is TRBV5-4 and J is TRBJ2-5; 8 bases match TRBD2. V lost 0 bases and J lost 5; bases outside the gene matches: 9. CDR1 and CDR2 (germline): SGHNT, YYREEE (reference sequence). CDR3 length: 16 residues. The CDR3 nucleotides are TGTGCCAGCAGCTTGGGGACTAGCCGAGGGGAGGAGACCCAGTACTTC. Translation: CASSLGTSRGEETQYF.

The V and J genes are TRBV28 and TRBJ2-1, with D hard to call. The germline gives CDR1 MDHEN, CDR2 SYDVKM. There are 15 residues in the CDR3. The V and J ends lost 4 bases and 0 bases respectively, with 10 bases between them. The DNA for the CDR3 is TGTGCCAGCAGTTCCCGGGTCTCCTCCTACAATGAGCAGTTCTTC. It encodes CASSSRVSSYNEQFF. Combining the CDR3 with reference TRBV28 and TRBJ2-1 gives the whole variable domain DVKVTQSSRYLVKRTGEKVFLECVQDMDHENMFWYRQDPGLGLRLIYFSYDVKMKEKGDIPEGYSVSREKKERFSLILESASTNQTSMYLCASSSRVSSYNEQFFGPGTRLTVL.

The rearrangement joins TRBV7-2 to TRBJ1-5, with a possible D match to TRBD1 (5 bases). V lost 5 bases, J lost 6 bases, and 11 bases lay in between. This CDR3 comprises 13 residues. Germline CDR1 and CDR2: SGHTA and FQGNSA. The CDR3 protein is CASSPPGFQPQHF. The DNA of the CDR3 is TGTGCCAGCAGCCCCCCAGGGTTTCAGCCCCAGCATTTT.